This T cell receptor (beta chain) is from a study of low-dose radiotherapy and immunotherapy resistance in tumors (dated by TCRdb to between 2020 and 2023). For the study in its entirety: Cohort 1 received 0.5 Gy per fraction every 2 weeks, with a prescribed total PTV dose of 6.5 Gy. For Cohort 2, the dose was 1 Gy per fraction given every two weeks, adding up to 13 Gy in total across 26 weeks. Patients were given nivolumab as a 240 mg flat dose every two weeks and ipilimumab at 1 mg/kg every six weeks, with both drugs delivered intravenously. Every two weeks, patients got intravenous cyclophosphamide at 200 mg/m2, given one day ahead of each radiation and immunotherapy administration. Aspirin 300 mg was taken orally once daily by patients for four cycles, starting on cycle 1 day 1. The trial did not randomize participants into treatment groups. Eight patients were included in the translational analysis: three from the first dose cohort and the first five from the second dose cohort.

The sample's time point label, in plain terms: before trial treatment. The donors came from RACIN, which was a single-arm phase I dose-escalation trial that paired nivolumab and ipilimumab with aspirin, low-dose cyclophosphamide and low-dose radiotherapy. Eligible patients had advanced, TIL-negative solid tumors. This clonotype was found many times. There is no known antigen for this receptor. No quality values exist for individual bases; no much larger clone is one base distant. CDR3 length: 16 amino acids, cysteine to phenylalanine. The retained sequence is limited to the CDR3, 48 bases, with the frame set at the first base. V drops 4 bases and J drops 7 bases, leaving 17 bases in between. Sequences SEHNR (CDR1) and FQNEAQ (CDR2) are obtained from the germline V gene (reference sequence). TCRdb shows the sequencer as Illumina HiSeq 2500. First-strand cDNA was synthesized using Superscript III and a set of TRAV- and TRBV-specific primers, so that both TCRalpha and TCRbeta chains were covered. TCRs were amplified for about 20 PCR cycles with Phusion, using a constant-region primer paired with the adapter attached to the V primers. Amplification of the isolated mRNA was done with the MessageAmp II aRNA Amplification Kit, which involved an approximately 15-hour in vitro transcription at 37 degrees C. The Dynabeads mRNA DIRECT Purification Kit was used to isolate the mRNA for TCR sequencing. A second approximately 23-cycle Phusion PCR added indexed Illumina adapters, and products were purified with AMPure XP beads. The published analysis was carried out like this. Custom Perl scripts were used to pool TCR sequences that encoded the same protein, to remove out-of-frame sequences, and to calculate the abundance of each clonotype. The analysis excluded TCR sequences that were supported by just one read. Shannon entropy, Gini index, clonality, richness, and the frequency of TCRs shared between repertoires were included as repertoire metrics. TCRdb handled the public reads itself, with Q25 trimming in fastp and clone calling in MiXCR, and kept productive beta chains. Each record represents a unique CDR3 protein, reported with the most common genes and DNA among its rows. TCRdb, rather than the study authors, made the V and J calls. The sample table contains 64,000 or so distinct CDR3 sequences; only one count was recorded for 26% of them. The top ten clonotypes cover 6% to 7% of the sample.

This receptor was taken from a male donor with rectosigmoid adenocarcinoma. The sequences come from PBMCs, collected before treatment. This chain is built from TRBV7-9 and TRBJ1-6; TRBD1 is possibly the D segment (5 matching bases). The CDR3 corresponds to CASSSPAGAGNSPLHF. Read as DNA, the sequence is TGTGCCAGCAGCTCCCCGGCCGGGGCAGGGAATTCACCCCTCCACTTT.